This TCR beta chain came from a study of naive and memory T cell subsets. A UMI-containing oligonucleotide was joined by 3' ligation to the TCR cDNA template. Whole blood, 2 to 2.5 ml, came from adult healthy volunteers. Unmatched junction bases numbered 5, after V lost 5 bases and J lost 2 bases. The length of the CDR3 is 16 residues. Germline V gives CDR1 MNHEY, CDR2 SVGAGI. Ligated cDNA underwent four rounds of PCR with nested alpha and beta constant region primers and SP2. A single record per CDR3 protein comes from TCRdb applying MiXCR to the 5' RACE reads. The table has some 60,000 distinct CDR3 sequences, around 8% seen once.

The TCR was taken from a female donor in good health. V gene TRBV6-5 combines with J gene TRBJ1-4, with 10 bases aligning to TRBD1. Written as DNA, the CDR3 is TGTGCCAGCAGTCCGGGACAGGGGAGCACTAATGAAAAACTGTTTTTT. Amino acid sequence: CASSPGQGSTNEKLFF.